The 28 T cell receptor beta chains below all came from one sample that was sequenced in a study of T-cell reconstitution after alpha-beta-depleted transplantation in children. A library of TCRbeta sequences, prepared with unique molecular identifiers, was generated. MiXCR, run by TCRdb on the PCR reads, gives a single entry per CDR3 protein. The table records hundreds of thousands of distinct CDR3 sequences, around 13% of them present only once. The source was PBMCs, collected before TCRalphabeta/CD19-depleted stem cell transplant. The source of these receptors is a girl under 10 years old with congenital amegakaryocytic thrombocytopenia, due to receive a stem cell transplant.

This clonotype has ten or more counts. The CDR3 DNA follows: TGTGCCAGCAGTTACTCGAACTTTCGACCCCACATTCAGTACTTC. Its protein is CASSYSNFRPHIQYF. The chain joins TRBV6-5 to TRBJ2-4, with unresolved D. V shed 0 bases and J shed 8 bases, with 14 bases lying between them. The CDR3 sequence is 15 residues long. From germline, CDR1 is MNHEY and CDR2 SVGAGI.

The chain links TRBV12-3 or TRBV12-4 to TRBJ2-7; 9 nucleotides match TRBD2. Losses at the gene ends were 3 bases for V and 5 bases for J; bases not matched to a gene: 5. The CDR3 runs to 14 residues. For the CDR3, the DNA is TGTGCCAGCAGTTTTAATAGCGGGAGCGACGAGCAGTACTTC. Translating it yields CASSFNSGSDEQYF.

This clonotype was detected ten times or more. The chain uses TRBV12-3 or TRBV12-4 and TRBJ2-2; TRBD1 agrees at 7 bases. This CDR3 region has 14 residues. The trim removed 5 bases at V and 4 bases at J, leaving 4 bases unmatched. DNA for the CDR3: TGTGCCAGCAGTCAAGGACAGGCCACCGGGGAGCTGTTTTTT. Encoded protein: CASSQGQATGELFF.

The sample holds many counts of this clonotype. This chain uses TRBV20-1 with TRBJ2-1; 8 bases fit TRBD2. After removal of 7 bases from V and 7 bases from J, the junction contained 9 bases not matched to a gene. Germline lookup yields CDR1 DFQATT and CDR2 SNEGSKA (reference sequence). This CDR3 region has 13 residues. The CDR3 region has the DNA TGCAGTGAAAGCGGGAGTAACGTGAATGAGCAGTTCTTC. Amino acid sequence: CSESGSNVNEQFF.

Written as DNA, the CDR3 is TGCGCCAGCAGCTTGCGTCCGCCCCACAATGAGCAGTTCTTC. Translating it yields CASSLRPPHNEQFF. This chain connects TRBV5-1 to TRBJ2-1; D not resolved. V was pared by 1 base and J by 5 bases, with 10 bases between. There are 14 residues in the CDR3. Germline CDR1 SGHRS, CDR2 YFSETQ.

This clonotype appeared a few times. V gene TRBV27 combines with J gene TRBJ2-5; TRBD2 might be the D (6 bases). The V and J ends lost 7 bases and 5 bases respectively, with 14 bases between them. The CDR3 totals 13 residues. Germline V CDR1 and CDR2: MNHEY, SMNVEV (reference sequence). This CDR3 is CASTEGGGETQYF. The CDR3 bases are TGTGCCAGCACGGAGGGAGGAGGTGAGACCCAGTACTTC.

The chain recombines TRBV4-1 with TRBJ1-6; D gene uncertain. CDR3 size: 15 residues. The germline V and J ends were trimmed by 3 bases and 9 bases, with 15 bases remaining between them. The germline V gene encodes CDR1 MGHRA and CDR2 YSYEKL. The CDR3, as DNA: TGCGCCAGCAGCCACCCCTCCGGGGTCTCTTCACCCCTCCACTTT. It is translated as CASSHPSGVSSPLHF.

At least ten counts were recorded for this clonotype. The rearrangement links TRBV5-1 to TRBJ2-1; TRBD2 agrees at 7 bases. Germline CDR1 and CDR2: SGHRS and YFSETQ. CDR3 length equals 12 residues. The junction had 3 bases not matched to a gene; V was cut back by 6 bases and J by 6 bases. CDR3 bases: TGCGCCAGCAACCGGGAGGCCAATGAGCAGTTCTTC. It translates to CASNREANEQFF.

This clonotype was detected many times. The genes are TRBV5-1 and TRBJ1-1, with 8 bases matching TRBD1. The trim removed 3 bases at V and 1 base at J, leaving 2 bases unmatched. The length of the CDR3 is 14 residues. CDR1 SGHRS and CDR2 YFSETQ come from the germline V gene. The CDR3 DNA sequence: TGCGCCAGCAGCTGGGGACAGGCGAACACTGAAGCTTTCTTT. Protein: CASSWGQANTEAFF. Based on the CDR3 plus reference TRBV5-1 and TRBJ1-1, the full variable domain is KAGVTQTPRYLIKTRGQQVTLSCSPISGHRSVSWYQQTPGQGLQFLFEYFSETQRNKGNFPGRFSGRQFSNSRSEMNVSTLELGDSALYLCASSWGQANTEAFFGQGTRLTVV.

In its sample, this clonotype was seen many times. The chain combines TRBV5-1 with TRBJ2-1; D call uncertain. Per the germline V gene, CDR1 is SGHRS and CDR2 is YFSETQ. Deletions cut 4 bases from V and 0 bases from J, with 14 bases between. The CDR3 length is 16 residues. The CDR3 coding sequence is TGCGCCAGCAGCCCTACTTACCAGAGCTCCTACAATGAGCAGTTCTTC. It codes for CASSPTYQSSYNEQFF.

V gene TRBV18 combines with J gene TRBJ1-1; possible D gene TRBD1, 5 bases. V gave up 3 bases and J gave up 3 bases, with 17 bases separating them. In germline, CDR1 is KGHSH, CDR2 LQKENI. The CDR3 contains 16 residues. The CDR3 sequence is CASSPELAIRDTEAFF. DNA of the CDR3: TGTGCCAGCTCACCGGAATTGGCCATCAGGGACACTGAAGCTTTCTTT.

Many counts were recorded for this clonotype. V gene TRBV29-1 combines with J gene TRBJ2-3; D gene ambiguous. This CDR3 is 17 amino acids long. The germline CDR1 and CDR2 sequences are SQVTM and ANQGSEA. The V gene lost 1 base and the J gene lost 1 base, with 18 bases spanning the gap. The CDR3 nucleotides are TGCAGCGTTGAAGGTTTGGTAGGCGACTCACGCACAGATACGCAGTATTTT. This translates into CSVEGLVGDSRTDTQYF.

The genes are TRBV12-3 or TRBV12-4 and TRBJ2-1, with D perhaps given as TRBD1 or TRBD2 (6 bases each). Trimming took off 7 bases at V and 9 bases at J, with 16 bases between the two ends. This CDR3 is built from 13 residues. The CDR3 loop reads CASTPTEGGEQFF. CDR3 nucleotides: TGTGCCAGCACCCCAACCGAGGGGGGTGAGCAGTTCTTC.

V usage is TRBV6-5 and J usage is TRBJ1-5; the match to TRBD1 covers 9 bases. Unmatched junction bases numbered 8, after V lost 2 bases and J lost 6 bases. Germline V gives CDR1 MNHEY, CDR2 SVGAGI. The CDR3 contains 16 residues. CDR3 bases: TGTGCCAGCAGTTACGCCGGACAGGGGCGCGGTCAGCCCCAGCATTTT. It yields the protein CASSYAGQGRGQPQHF.

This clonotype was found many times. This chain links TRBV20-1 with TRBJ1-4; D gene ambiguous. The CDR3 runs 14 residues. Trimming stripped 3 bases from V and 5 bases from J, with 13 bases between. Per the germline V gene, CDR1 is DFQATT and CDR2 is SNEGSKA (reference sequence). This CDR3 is CSARDGPYNEKLFF. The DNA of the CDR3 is TGCAGTGCTAGGGACGGACCTTACAATGAAAAACTGTTTTTT.

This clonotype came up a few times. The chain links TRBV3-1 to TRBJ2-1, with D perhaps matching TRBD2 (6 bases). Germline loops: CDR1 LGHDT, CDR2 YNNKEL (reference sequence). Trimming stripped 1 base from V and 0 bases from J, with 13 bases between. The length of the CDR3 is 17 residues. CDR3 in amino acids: CASSQAWDWSSYNEQFF. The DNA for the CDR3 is TGTGCCAGCAGCCAAGCCTGGGACTGGAGCTCCTACAATGAGCAGTTCTTC.

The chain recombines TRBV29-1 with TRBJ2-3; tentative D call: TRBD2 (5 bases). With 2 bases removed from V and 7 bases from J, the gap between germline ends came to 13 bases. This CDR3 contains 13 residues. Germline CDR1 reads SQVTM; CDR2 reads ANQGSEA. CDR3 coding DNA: TGCAGCGTTGAACTAGTGAGGGTAAATACGCAGTATTTT. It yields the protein CSVELVRVNTQYF.

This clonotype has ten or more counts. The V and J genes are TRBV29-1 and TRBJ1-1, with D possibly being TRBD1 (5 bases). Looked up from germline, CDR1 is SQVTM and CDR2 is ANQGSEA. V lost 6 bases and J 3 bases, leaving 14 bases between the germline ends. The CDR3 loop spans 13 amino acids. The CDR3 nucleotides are TGCAGCGTGCTTGGGGGTATCGACACTGAAGCTTTCTTT. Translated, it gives CSVLGGIDTEAFF.

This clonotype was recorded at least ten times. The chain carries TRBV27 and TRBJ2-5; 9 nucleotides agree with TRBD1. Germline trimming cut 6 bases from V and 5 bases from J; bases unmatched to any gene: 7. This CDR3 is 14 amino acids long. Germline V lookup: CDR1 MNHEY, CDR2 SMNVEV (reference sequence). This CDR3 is CASSGQGLLETQYF. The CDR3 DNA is TGTGCCAGCAGCGGACAGGGGCTATTGGAGACCCAGTACTTC.

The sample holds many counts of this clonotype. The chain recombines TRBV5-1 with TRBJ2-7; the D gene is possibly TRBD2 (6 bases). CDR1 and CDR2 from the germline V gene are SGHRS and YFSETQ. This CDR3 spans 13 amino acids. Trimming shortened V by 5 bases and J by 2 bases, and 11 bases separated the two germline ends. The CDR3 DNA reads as TGCGCCAGCAGAGCTCCTAGCGCCTACGAGCAGTACTTC. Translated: CASRAPSAYEQYF.

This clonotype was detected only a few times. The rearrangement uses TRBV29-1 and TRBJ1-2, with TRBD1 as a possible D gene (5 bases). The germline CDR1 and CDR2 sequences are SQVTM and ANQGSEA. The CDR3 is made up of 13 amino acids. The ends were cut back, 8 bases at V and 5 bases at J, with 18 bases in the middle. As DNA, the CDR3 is TGCAGCCCGCCCAGGCCAGGGTGGTATGGCTACACCTTC. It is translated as CSPPRPGWYGYTF.

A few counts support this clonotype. In DNA, the CDR3 is TGCAGCGTACTAGCTACAGGGGAGGACGAGCAGTACTTC. Its translation: CSVLATGEDEQYF. J is TRBJ2-7 and V is TRBV29-1, with a weak D call TRBD1 (7 bases). The CDR3 runs to 13 residues. The germline CDR1 and CDR2 sequences are SQVTM and ANQGSEA. V lost 6 bases and J 5 bases, leaving 17 bases between the germline ends.

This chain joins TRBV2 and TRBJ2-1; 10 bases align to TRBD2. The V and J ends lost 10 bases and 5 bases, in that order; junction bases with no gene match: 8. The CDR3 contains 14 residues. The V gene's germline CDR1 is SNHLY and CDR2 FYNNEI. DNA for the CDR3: TGTGCCACAACACTAGCGGGGACAAACAATGAGCAGTTCTTC. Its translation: CATTLAGTNNEQFF.

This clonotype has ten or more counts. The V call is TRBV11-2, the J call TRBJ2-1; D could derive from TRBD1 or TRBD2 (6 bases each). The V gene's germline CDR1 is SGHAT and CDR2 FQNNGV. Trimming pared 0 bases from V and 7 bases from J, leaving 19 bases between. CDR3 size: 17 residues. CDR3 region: CASSLDEKGGSLNEQFF. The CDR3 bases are TGTGCCAGCAGCTTAGACGAAAAGGGGGGCTCTTTGAATGAGCAGTTCTTC.

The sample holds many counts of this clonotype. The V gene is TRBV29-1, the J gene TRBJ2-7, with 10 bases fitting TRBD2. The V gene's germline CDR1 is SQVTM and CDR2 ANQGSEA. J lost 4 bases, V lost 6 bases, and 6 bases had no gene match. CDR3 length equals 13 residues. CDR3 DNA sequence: TGCAGCGTGGCTAGCGGGAGAGGTTACGAGCAGTACTTC. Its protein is CSVASGRGYEQYF.

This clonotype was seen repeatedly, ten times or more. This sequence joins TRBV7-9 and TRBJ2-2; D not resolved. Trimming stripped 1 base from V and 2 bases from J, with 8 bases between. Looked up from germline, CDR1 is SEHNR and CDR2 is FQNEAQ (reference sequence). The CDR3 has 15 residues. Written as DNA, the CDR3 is TGTGCCAGCAGCTTAGTACCGCTCAACACCGGGGAGCTGTTTTTT. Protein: CASSLVPLNTGELFF. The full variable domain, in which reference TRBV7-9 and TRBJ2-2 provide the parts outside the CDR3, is DTGVSQNPRHKITKRGQNVTFRCDPISEHNRLYWYRQTLGQGPEFLTYFQNEAQLEKSRLLSDRFSAERPKGSFSTLEIQRTEQGDSAMYLCASSLVPLNTGELFFGEGSRLTVL.

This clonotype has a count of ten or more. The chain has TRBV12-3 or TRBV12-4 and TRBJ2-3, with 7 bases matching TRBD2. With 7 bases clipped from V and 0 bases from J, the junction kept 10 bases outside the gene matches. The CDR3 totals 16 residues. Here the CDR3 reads CASKHFGGVSTDTQYF. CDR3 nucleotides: TGTGCCAGCAAACACTTTGGGGGGGTCAGCACAGATACGCAGTATTTT.

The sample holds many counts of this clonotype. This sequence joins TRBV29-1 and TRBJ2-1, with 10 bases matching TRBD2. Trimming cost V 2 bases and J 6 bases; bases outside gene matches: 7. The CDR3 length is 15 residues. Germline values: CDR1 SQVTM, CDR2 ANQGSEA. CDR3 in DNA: TGCAGCGTTGAATCCTTAGCGGGAGGATTCAATGAGCAGTTCTTC. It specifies CSVESLAGGFNEQFF.